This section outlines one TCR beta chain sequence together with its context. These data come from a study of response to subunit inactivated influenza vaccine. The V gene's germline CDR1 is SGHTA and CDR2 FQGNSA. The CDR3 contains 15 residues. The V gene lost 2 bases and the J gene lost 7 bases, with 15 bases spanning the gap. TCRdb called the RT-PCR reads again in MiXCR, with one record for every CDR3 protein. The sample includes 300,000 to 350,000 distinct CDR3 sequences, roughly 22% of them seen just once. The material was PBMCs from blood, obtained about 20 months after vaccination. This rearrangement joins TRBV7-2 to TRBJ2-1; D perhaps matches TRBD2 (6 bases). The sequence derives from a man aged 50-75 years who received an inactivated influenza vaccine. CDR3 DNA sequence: TGTGCCAGCAGCTTATCGGGCGGGATGGGGAATGAGCAGTTCTTC. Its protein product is CASSLSGGMGNEQFF. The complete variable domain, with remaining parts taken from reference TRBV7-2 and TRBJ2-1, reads GAGVSQSPSNKVTEKGKDVELRCDPISGHTALYWYRQSLGQGLEFLIYFQGNSAPDKSGLPSDRFSAERTGGSVSTLTIQRTQQEDSAVYLCASSLSGGMGNEQFFGPGTRLTVL.